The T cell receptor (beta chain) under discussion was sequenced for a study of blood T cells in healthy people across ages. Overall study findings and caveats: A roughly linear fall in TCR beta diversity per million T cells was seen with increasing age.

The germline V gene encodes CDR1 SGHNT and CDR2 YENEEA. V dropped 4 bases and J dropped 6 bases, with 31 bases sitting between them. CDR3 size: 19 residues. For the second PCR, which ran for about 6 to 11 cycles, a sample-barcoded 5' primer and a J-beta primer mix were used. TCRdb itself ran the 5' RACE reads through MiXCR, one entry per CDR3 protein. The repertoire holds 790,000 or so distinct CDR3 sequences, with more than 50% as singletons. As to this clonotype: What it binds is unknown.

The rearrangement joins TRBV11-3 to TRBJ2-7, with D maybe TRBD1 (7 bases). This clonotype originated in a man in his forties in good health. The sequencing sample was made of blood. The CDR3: CASSSEGGPGQSLGGEQYF. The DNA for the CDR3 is TGTGCCAGCAGCTCGGAAGGCGGTCCGGGACAGTCCCTCGGGGGCGAGCAGTACTTC.